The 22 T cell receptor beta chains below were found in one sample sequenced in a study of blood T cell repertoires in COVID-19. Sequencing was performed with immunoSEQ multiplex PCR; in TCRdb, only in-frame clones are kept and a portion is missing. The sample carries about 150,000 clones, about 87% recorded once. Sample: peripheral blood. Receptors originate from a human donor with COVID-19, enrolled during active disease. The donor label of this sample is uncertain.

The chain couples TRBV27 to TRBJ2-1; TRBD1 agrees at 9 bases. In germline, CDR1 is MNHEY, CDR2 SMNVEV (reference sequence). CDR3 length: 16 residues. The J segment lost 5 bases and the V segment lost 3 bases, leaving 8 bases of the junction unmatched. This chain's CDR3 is CASSFRTGVSHNEQFF. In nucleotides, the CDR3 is TGTGCCAGCAGTTTTAGGACAGGGGTGTCCCACAATGAGCAGTTCTTC.

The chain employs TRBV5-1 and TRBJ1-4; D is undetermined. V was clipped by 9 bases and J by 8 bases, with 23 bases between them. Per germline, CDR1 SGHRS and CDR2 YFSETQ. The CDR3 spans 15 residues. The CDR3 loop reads CATSLGVSFGEKLFF. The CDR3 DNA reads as TGCGCCACCTCCCTCGGGGTGAGTTTCGGCGAAAAACTGTTTTTT.

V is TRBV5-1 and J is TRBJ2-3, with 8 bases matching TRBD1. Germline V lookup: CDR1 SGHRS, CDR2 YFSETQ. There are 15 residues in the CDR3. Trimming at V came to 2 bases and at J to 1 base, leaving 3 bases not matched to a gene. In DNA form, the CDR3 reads TGCGCCAGCAGCTTTCAGGGGGCGGGCACAGATACGCAGTATTTT. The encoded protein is CASSFQGAGTDTQYF.

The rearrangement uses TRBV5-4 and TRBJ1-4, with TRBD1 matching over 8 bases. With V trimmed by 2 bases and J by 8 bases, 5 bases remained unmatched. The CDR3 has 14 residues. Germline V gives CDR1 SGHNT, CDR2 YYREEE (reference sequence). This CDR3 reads CASSLGQGGEKLFF. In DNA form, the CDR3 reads TGTGCCAGCAGCTTAGGACAGGGTGGGGAAAAACTGTTTTTT. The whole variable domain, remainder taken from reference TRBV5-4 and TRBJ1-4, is ETGVTQSPTHLIKTRGQQVTLRCSSQSGHNTVSWYQQALGQGPQFIFQYYREEENGRGNFPPRFSGLQFPNYSSELNVNALELDDSALYLCASSLGQGGEKLFFGSGTQLSVL.

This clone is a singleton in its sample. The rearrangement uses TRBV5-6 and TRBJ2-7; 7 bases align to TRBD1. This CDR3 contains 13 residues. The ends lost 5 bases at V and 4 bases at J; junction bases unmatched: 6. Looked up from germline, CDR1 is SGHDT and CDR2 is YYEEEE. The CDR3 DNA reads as TGTGCCAGCAGTACTCCGACAGGGTACGAGCAGTACTTC. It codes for CASSTPTGYEQYF.

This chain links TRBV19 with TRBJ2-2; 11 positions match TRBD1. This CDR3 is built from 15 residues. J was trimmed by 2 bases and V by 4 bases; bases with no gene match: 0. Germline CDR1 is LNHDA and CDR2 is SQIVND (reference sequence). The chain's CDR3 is CASSRTGGNTGELFF. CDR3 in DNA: TGTGCCAGTAGTAGGACAGGGGGCAACACCGGGGAGCTGTTTTTT.

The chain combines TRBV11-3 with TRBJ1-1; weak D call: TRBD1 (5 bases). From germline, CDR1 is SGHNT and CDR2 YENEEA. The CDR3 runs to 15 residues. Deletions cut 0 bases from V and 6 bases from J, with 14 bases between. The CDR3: CASSLDRGIFPEAFF. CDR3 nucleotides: TGTGCCAGCAGCTTAGATCGGGGGATATTCCCTGAAGCTTTCTTT.

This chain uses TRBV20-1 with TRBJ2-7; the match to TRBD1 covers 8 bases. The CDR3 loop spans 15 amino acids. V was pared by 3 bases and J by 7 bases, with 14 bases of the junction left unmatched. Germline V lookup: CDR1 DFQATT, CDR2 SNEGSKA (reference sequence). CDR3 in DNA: TGCAGTGCTAGTGATAATAGACAGGGGAGGAGGGAGCAGTACTTC. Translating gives CSASDNRQGRREQYF.

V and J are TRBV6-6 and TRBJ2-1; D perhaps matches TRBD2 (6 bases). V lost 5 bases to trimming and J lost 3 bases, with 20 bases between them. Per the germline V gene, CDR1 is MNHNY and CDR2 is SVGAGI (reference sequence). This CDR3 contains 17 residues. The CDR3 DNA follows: TGTGCCAGCAGTCGTAGACTAGTGGATTATGTCTACAATGAGCAGTTCTTC. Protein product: CASSRRLVDYVYNEQFF.

The CDR3 nucleotides are TGTGCCAGCAGCTTAGCTTCCAGGACAGGGACCAACGTCCTGACTTTC. This codes for CASSLASRTGTNVLTF. This chain links TRBV7-9 with TRBJ2-6; 8 nucleotides align to TRBD1. J was trimmed by 8 bases and V by 0 bases; bases with no gene match: 6. The CDR3 extends over 16 amino acids. From germline, CDR1 is SEHNR and CDR2 FQNEAQ (reference sequence).

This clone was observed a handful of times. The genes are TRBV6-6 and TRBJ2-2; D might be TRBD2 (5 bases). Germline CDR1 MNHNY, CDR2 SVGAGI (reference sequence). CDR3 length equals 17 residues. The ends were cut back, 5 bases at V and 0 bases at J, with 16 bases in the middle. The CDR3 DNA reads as TGTGCCAGCAGTCCGGATCAGCGGAACGCGAACACCGGGGAGCTGTTTTTT. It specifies CASSPDQRNANTGELFF.

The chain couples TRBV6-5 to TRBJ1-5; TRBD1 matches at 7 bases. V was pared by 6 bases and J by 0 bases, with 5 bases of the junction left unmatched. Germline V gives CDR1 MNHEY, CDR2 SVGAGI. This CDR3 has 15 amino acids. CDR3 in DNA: TGTGCCAGCAGCTTCACAGGGGATAGCAATCAGCCCCAGCATTTT. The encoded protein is CASSFTGDSNQPQHF.

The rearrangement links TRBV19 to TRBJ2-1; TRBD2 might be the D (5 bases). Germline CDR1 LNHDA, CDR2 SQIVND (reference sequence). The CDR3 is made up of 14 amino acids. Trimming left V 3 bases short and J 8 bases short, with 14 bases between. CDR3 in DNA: TGTGCCAGTAGTATGGCAGGAGGTTCCGATGAGCAGTTCTTC. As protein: CASSMAGGSDEQFF.

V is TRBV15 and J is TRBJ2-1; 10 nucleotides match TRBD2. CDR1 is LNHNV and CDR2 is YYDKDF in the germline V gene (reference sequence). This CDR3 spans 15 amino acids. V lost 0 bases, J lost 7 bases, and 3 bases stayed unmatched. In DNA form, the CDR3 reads TGTGCCACCAGCAGAGAACTAGCGGGAAGGAATGAGCAGTTCTTC. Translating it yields CATSRELAGRNEQFF. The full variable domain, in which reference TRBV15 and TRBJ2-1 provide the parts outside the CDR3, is DAMVIQNPRYQVTQFGKPVTLSCSQTLNHNVMYWYQQKSSQAPKLLFHYYDKDFNNEADTPDNFQSRRPNTSFCFLDIRSPGLGDTAMYLCATSRELAGRNEQFFGPGTRLTVL.

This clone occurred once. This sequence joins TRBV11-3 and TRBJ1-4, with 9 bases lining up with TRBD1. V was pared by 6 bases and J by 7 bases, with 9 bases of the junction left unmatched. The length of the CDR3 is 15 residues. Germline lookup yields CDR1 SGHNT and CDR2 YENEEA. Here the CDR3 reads CASRSGTGLSEKLFF. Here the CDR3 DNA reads TGTGCCAGCAGGTCTGGGACAGGGCTGAGTGAAAAACTGTTTTTT. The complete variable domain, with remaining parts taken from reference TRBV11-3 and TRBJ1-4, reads EAGVVQSPRYKIIEKKQPVAFWCNPISGHNTLYWYLQNLGQGPELLIRYENEEAVDDSQLPKDRFSAERLKGVDSTLKIQPAELGDSAVYLCASRSGTGLSEKLFFGSGTQLSVL.

The CDR3 region has the DNA TGTGCCAGTAGTCATTCTAGCGGGGGGGGAGAGACCCAGTACTTC. This encodes CASSHSSGGGETQYF. The rearrangement uses TRBV19 and TRBJ2-5; TRBD2 matches at 12 bases. V trimming: 5 bases; J trimming: 4 bases; junction bases outside the gene matches: 5. CDR3 length: 15 amino acids. Germline assignment: CDR1 LNHDA and CDR2 SQIVND (reference sequence).

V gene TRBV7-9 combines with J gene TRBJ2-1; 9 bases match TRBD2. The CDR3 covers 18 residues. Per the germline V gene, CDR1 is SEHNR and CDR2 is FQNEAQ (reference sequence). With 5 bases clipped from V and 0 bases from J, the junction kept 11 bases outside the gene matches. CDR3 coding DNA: TGTGCCAGCAGCCGCGGGGTAGCGGGGGCGAGCTCCTACAATGAGCAGTTCTTC. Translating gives CASSRGVAGASSYNEQFF. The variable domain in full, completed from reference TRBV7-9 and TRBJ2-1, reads DTGVSQNPRHKITKRGQNVTFRCDPISEHNRLYWYRQTLGQGPEFLTYFQNEAQLEKSRLLSDRFSAERPKGSFSTLEIQRTEQGDSAMYLCASSRGVAGASSYNEQFFGPGTRLTVL.

The CDR3 loop is CASSHQAGALGKNYEQYF. The DNA for the CDR3 is TGTGCCAGCAGCCATCAGGCGGGGGCCCTGGGAAAGAACTACGAGCAGTACTTC. The gene calls are TRBV5-6 and TRBJ2-7, with a tentative D call TRBD2 (7 bases). The CDR3 totals 18 residues. Germline values: CDR1 SGHDT, CDR2 YYEEEE. V was clipped by 4 bases and J by 3 bases, with 26 bases between them.

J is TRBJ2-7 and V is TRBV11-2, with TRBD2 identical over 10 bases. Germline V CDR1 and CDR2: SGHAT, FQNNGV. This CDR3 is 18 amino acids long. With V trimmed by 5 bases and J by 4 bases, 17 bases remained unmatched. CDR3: CASSHQREGRGGQYEQYF. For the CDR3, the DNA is TGTGCCAGCAGCCACCAGCGGGAGGGACGGGGGGGCCAGTACGAGCAGTACTTC.

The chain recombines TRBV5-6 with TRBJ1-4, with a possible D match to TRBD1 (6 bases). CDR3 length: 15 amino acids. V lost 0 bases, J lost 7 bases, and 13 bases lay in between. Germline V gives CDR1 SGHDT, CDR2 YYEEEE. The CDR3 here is CASSLAGGPGEKLFF. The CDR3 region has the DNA TGTGCCAGCAGCTTGGCCGGGGGGCCGGGTGAAAAACTGTTTTTT.

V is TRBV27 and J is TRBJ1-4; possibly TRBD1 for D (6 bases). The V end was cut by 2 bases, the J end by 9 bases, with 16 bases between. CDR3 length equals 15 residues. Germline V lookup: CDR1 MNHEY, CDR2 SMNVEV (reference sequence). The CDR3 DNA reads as TGTGCCAGCAGTTTACGGCAGGGGTACCCCCAAAAACTGTTTTTT. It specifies CASSLRQGYPQKLFF.

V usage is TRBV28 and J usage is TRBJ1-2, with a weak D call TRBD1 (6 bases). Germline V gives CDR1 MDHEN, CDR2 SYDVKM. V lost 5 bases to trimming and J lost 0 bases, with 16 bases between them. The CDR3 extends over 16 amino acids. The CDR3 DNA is TGTGCCAGCAGTCTCGGGGGGGCGCAAGCTAACTATGGCTACACCTTC. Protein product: CASSLGGAQANYGYTF.